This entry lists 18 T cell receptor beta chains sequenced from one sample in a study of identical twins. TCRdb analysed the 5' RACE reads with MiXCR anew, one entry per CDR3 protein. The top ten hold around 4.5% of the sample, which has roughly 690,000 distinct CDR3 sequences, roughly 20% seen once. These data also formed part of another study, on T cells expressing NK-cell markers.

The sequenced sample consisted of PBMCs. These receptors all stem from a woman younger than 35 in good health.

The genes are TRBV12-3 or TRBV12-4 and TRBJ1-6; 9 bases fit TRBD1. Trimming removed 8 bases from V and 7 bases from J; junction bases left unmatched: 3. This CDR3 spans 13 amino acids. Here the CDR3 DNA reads TGTGCCAGCCAGGGACAGGGAAATTCACCCCTCCACTTT. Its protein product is CASQGQGNSPLHF.

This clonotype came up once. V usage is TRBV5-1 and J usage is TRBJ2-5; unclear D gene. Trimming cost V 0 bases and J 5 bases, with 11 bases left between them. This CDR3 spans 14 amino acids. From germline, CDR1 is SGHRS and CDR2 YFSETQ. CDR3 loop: CASSLEAKGETQYF. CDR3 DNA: TGCGCCAGCAGCTTGGAAGCCAAAGGGGAGACCCAGTACTTC.

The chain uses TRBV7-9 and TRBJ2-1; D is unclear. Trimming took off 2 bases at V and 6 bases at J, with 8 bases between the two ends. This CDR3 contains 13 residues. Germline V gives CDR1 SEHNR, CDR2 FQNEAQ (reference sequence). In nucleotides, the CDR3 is TGTGCCAGCAGCTTAACAGCGACCAATGAGCAGTTCTTC. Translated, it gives CASSLTATNEQFF.

This chain's CDR3 is CASSFKREPRGQYF. The CDR3 nucleotides are TGTGCCAGCAGCTTTAAGAGGGAACCGAGAGGGCAGTACTTC. The gene calls are TRBV13 and TRBJ2-7, with a tentative D call TRBD2 (5 bases). CDR1 and CDR2 (germline): PRHDT, FYEKMQ (reference sequence). Trimming took off 3 bases at V and 9 bases at J, with 18 bases between the two ends. The CDR3 sequence is 14 residues long.

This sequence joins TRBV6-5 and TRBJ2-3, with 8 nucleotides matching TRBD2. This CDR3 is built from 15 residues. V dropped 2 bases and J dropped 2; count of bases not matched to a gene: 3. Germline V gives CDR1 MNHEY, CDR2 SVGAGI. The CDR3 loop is CASSYAGGVTDTQYF. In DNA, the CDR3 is TGTGCCAGCAGTTACGCCGGGGGGGTCACAGATACGCAGTATTTT.

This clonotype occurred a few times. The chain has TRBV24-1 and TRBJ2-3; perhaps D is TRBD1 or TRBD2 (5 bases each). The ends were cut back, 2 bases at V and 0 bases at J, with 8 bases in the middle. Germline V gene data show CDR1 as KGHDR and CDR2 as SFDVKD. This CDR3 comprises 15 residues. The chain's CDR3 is CATSDSRDSTDTQYF. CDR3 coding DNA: TGTGCCACCAGTGATTCCCGGGACAGCACAGATACGCAGTATTTT.

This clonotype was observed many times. CDR3 DNA: TGCGCCAGCAGCGGCACAGGGGCAGATACGCAGTATTTT. Its translation: CASSGTGADTQYF. V and J are TRBV5-1 and TRBJ2-3; TRBD1 aligns across 7 bases. J gave up 4 bases and V 4 bases, and 3 bases lay outside the gene matches. The CDR3 contains 13 residues. CDR1 and CDR2 from the germline V gene are SGHRS and YFSETQ.

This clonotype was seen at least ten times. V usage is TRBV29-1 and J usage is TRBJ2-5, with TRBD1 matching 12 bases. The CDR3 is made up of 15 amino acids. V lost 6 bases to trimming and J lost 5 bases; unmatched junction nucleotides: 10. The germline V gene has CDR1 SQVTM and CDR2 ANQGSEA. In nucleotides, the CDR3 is TGCAGCGTGGGGACAGGGGGCCTTTTTCAGGAGACCCAGTACTTC. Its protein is CSVGTGGLFQETQYF.

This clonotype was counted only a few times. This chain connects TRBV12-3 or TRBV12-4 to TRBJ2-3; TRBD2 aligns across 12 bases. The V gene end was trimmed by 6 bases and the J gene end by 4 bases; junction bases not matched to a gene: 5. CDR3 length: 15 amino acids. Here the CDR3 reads CASRTSGGRPDTQYF. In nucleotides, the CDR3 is TGTGCCAGCAGAACTAGCGGGGGGAGGCCAGATACGCAGTATTTT.

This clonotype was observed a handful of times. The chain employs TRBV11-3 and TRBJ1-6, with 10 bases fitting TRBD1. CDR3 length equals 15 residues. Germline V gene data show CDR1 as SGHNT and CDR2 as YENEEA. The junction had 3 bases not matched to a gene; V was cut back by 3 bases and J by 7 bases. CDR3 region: CASSLMGQGNSPLHF. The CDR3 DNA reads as TGTGCCAGCAGCTTGATGGGACAGGGGAATTCACCCCTCCACTTT.

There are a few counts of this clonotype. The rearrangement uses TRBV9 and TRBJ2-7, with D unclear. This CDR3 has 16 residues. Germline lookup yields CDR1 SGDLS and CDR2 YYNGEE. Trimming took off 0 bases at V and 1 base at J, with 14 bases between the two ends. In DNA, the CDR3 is TGTGCCAGCAGCGTAGGTTCACCGCCGTCATCCTACGAGCAGTACTTC. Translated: CASSVGSPPSSYEQYF.

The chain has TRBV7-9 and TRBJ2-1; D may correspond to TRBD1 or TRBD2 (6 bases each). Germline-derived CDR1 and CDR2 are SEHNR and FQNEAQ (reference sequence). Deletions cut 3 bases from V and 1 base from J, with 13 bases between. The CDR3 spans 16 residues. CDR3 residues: CASSLGGSRSYNEQFF. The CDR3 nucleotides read TGTGCCAGCAGCTTGGGGGGCAGCAGATCCTACAATGAGCAGTTCTTC.

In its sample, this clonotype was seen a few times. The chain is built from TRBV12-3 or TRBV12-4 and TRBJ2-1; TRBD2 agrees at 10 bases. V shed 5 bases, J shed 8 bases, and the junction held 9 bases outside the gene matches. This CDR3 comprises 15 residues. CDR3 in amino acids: CASSLPAGGQDEQFF. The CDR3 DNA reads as TGTGCCAGCAGTCTTCCAGCGGGAGGGCAGGATGAGCAGTTCTTC.

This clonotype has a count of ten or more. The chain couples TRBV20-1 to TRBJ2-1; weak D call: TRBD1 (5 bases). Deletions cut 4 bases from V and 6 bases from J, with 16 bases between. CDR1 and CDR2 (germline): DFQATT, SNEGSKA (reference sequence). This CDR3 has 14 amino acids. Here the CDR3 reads CSAKALGAGNEQFF. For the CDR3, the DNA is TGCAGTGCTAAAGCCTTAGGGGCAGGCAATGAGCAGTTCTTC.

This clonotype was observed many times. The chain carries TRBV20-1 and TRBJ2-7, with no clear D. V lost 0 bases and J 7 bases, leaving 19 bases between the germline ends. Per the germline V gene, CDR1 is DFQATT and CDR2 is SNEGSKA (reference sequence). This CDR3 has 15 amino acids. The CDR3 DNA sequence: TGCAGTGCTAGAGATCAGCGCCTTCTGATCAGTGAGCAGTACTTC. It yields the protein CSARDQRLLISEQYF.

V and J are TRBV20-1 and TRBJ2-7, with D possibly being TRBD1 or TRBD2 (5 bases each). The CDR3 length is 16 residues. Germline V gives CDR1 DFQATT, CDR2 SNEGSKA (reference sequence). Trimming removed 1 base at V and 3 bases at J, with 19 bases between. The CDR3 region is CSARARLPGPRYEQYF. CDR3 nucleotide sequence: TGCAGTGCTAGAGCCCGTTTACCGGGACCACGCTACGAGCAGTACTTC.

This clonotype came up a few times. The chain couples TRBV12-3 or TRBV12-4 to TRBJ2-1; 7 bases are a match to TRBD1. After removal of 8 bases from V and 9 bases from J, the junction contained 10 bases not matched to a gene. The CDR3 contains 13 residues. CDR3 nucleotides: TGTGCCAGCGGCCCCGACAGGGAAGGTGAGCAGTTCTTC. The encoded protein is CASGPDREGEQFF.

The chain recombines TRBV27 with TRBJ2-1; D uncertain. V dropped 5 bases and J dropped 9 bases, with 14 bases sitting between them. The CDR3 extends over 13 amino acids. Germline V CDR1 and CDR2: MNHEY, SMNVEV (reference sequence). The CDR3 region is CASSIVLVGEQFF. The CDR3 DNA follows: TGTGCCAGCAGTATTGTCCTTGTGGGTGAGCAGTTCTTC.